The next 28 T cell receptor beta chains were all read from a single sample in a study of cytomegalovirus exposure and HLA in healthy donors. 13 Jbeta primers and 60 Vbeta primers were used for the PCR. The assay was immunoSEQ multiplex PCR, and TCRdb's table has in-frame clones only and misses some. The sample records 200,000 to 250,000 clones, over 65% being singletons. The sample was PBMCs. The receptors were sampled from a human donor in good health.

This sequence joins TRBV5-4 and TRBJ2-3; TRBD2 matches 15 bases. This CDR3 region has 18 residues. In germline, CDR1 is SGHNT, CDR2 YYREEE (reference sequence). Trimming at V came to 0 bases and at J to 6 bases, leaving 8 bases not matched to a gene. The CDR3, as DNA: TGTGCCAGCAGCTTGGCAGGACTAGCGGGAGGGCGCCCTGATACGCAGTATTTT. Translation: CASSLAGLAGGRPDTQYF.

This clone was found once. The CDR3 sequence is CASSLQWTAKLNTEAFF. For the CDR3, the DNA is TGTGCCAGCAGTTTACAGTGGACAGCAAAATTGAACACTGAAGCTTTCTTT. The rearrangement joins TRBV28 to TRBJ1-1; tentative D call: TRBD1 (6 bases). Germline V CDR1 and CDR2: MDHEN, SYDVKM. Trimming left V 2 bases short and J 0 bases short, with 16 bases between. The CDR3 is 17 residues long.

With regard to this clone: Different DNA sequences within this sample yield the same CDR3. The chain joins TRBV6-6 to TRBJ2-3; TRBD2 agrees at 7 bases. Germline CDR1 and CDR2: MNHNY and SVGAGI (reference sequence). V trimming: 4 bases; J trimming: 0 bases; junction bases outside the gene matches: 4. There are 15 residues in the CDR3. This CDR3 is CASSFTSASTDTQYF. The CDR3 nucleotides are TGTGCCAGCAGTTTCACTAGCGCAAGCACAGATACGCAGTATTTT.

This chain joins TRBV11-3 and TRBJ2-3, with D maybe TRBD1 (6 bases). In germline, CDR1 is SGHNT, CDR2 YENEEA. The germline V and J ends were trimmed by 4 bases and 4 bases, with 12 bases remaining between them. This CDR3 region has 14 residues. The CDR3: CASSSPRQADTQYF. The DNA for the CDR3 is TGTGCCAGCAGCTCTCCGAGACAGGCAGATACGCAGTATTTT.

The V gene is TRBV4-3, the J gene TRBJ2-3, with TRBD2 matching 10 bases. Trimming removed 0 bases from V and 0 bases from J; junction bases left unmatched: 3. The CDR3 is made up of 17 amino acids. Germline assignment: CDR1 LGHNA and CDR2 YSLEER. The CDR3 sequence is CASSQDRLAGSTDTQYF. CDR3 bases: TGCGCCAGCAGCCAAGATCGACTAGCGGGTAGCACAGATACGCAGTATTTT.

As regards this clone: The junction differs from germline at one of its ends, possibly a read error. The chain employs TRBV15 and TRBJ2-5; tentative D call: TRBD1 (6 bases). CDR1 is LNHNV and CDR2 is YYDKDF in the germline V gene (reference sequence). The CDR3 loop spans 15 amino acids. The CDR3, as DNA: TGTGCCACCGGCAGACTCGGACAGACCGAAGAGACCCAGTACTTC. Its protein is CATGRLGQTEETQYF. Filled out from reference TRBV15 and TRBJ2-5, the complete variable domain reads DAMVIQNPRYQVTQFGKPVTLSCSQTLNHNVMYWYQQKSSQAPKLLFHYYDKDFNNEADTPDNFQSRRPNTSFCFLDIRSPGLGDTAMYLCATGRLGQTEETQYFGPGTRLLVL.

This clone was recorded once. The rearrangement links TRBV4-1 to TRBJ1-4; D gene uncertain. The V gene's germline CDR1 is MGHRA and CDR2 YSYEKL. CDR3 length: 15 residues. V was trimmed by 2 bases and J by 4 bases, leaving 11 bases between them. The CDR3 DNA follows: TGCGCCAGCAGCCAATTTTCCGGGTATAATGAAAAACTGTTTTTT. It is translated as CASSQFSGYNEKLFF.

This sequence joins TRBV28 and TRBJ2-3; 7 bases fit TRBD1. CDR1 and CDR2 (germline): MDHEN, SYDVKM. With 5 bases clipped from V and 3 bases from J, the junction kept 5 bases outside the gene matches. The CDR3 spans 14 residues. The DNA for the CDR3 is TGTGCCAGCAGTCCAGGACAGGCGACAGATACGCAGTATTTT. Translation: CASSPGQATDTQYF.

The chain combines TRBV27 with TRBJ2-2, with D perhaps TRBD1 (6 bases). The V end lost 8 bases, the J end lost 0 bases, and 16 bases lay between the germline ends. Germline loops: CDR1 MNHEY, CDR2 SMNVEV (reference sequence). The CDR3 runs to 16 residues. The CDR3 loop is CASGRTVYSNTGELFF. The CDR3 DNA reads as TGTGCCAGCGGGCGGACAGTTTACTCGAACACCGGGGAGCTGTTTTTT.

The chain has TRBV7-9 and TRBJ2-1, with D perhaps matching TRBD1 (5 bases). The CDR3 loop spans 14 amino acids. The V gene lost 2 bases and the J gene lost 6 bases, with 11 bases spanning the gap. Germline V gene data show CDR1 as SEHNR and CDR2 as FQNEAQ (reference sequence). The CDR3 sequence: CASSLQGSINEQFF. The CDR3 bases are TGTGCCAGCAGCTTACAGGGCTCGATCAATGAGCAGTTCTTC.

This chain uses TRBV18 with TRBJ1-3; 7 nucleotides line up with TRBD1. Germline V lookup: CDR1 KGHSH, CDR2 LQKENI. V trimming: 3 bases; J trimming: 3 bases; junction bases outside the gene matches: 5. The CDR3 contains 15 residues. Written as DNA, the CDR3 is TGTGCCAGCTCACCTCCGCAGGGGGTTGGAAACACCATATATTTT. Protein: CASSPPQGVGNTIYF.

The rearrangement uses TRBV9 and TRBJ2-7; D is uncertain. V gave up 0 bases and J gave up 0 bases, with 10 bases separating them. Germline V gene sequence: CDR1 SGDLS, CDR2 YYNGEE. This CDR3 has 15 residues. CDR3 DNA: TGTGCCAGCAGCGTAGATAGCAGTAGCTCCTACGAGCAGTACTTC. Residues: CASSVDSSSSYEQYF.

V is TRBV6-5 and J is TRBJ2-7, with 7 bases aligning to TRBD1. The CDR3 has 15 residues. Germline CDR1 is MNHEY and CDR2 is SVGAGI. J gave up 7 bases and V 7 bases, and 16 bases lay outside the gene matches. The CDR3 loop reads CASKPGRTGRWEQYF. The CDR3 coding sequence is TGTGCCAGCAAACCCGGCCGGACAGGCCGATGGGAGCAGTACTTC.

J is TRBJ1-1 and V is TRBV6-5; 9 bases are shared with TRBD1. Germline V lookup: CDR1 MNHEY, CDR2 SVGAGI. The V segment lost 0 bases and the J segment 3 bases; nucleotides outside the gene matches: 2. The CDR3 sequence is 15 residues long. This CDR3 reads CASSYSNRGHTEAFF. CDR3 nucleotides: TGTGCCAGCAGTTACTCGAACAGGGGGCACACTGAAGCTTTCTTT.

This clone was picked up one time. The chain combines TRBV19 with TRBJ2-2, with TRBD2 matching over 11 bases. Looked up from germline, CDR1 is LNHDA and CDR2 is SQIVND (reference sequence). The CDR3 sequence is 16 residues long. Trimming took 3 bases from V and 7 from J; bases not matched to a gene: 7. The CDR3 is CASSMGLAGGVGELFF. CDR3 DNA sequence: TGTGCCAGTAGTATGGGGCTAGCGGGAGGCGTCGGGGAGCTGTTTTTT.

This clone was found a few times. V is TRBV21-1 and J is TRBJ2-2; the table's TRBD2 call for D was not verified on the DNA. TRBV21-1 is designated a pseudogene. This CDR3 is built from 14 residues. The DNA of the CDR3 is TGTGCCAGCAGCACTTCCCGGGGGACCGGGGAGCTGTTTTTT. Its translation: CASSTSRGTGELFF.

V is TRBV9 and J is TRBJ1-2, with 8 nucleotides matching TRBD1. V lost 1 base and J lost 1; bases outside the gene matches: 6. CDR1 is SGDLS and CDR2 is YYNGEE in the germline V gene. The CDR3 has 16 amino acids. This CDR3 is CASSVITGGFNYGYTF. CDR3 in DNA: TGTGCCAGCAGCGTAATCACAGGGGGTTTTAACTATGGCTACACCTTC.

This clone has more than one count but fewer than ten. The V and J genes are TRBV6-6 and TRBJ2-1; tentative D call: TRBD2 (6 bases). The CDR3 loop spans 15 amino acids. V lost 6 bases, J lost 8 bases, and 20 bases lay in between. Germline V CDR1 and CDR2: MNHNY, SVGAGI (reference sequence). CDR3 sequence reads: CASRSSGLEGDEQFF. The DNA of the CDR3 is TGTGCCAGCAGGTCCTCGGGACTCGAAGGCGATGAGCAGTTCTTC.

The chain joins TRBV4-2 to TRBJ2-7; a possible D gene is TRBD2 (5 bases). The ends were cut back, 4 bases at V and 2 bases at J, with 15 bases in the middle. This CDR3 is built from 15 residues. In germline, CDR1 is LGHNA, CDR2 YNFKEQ. The CDR3 DNA follows: TGTGCCAGCAGCCTAGAGGGCGGGTCCACCTACGAGCAGTACTTC. Translated, it gives CASSLEGGSTYEQYF.

The V and J genes are TRBV27 and TRBJ2-7; D perhaps matches TRBD2 (5 bases). The V and J ends lost 5 bases and 4 bases respectively, with 21 bases between them. Looked up from germline, CDR1 is MNHEY and CDR2 is SMNVEV (reference sequence). The length of the CDR3 is 16 residues. Here the CDR3 DNA reads TGTGCCAGCAGTCCCCGAGGGCTCGGCGGGTTTTACGAGCAGTACTTC. Translation gives CASSPRGLGGFYEQYF.

This sequence joins TRBV5-5 and TRBJ1-1; 7 bases fit TRBD1. V lost 3 bases to trimming and J lost 10 bases; unmatched junction nucleotides: 21. CDR1 is SGHKS, CDR2 YYEKEE, per germline (reference sequence). The CDR3 length is 17 residues. CDR3 DNA sequence: TGTGCCAGCAGCTCCTTCCTGGATATGACAGGGCCGCCCCGAGCTTTCTTT. It is translated as CASSSFLDMTGPPRAFF.

The chain is built from TRBV14 and TRBJ2-5; 9 positions agree with TRBD2. This CDR3 spans 16 amino acids. The V gene end was trimmed by 4 bases and the J gene end by 0 bases; junction bases not matched to a gene: 6. Germline V gene data show CDR1 as SGHDN and CDR2 as FVKESK. The CDR3 loop reads CASSPGLASYQETQYF. CDR3 DNA: TGTGCCAGCAGCCCCGGACTAGCGTCGTACCAAGAGACCCAGTACTTC.

The chain couples TRBV29-1 to TRBJ2-5; D might be TRBD1 (6 bases). From germline, CDR1 is SQVTM and CDR2 ANQGSEA. V lost 6 bases, J lost 5 bases, and 13 bases lay in between. The CDR3 extends over 12 amino acids. The CDR3 reads CSVVPGVETQYF. DNA of the CDR3: TGCAGCGTGGTGCCAGGGGTGGAGACCCAGTACTTC.

V usage is TRBV19 and J usage is TRBJ2-7; TRBD1 is a possible D gene (6 bases). Looked up from germline, CDR1 is LNHDA and CDR2 is SQIVND (reference sequence). The CDR3 extends over 14 amino acids. Deletions cut 3 bases from V and 5 bases from J, with 14 bases between. The CDR3 DNA follows: TGTGCCAGTAGTATGGCCACAGGGTGGGACGAGCAGTACTTC. Its protein product is CASSMATGWDEQYF.

The chain has TRBV9 and TRBJ2-6, with 12 bases identical to TRBD2. V lost 4 bases and J lost 0; bases outside the gene matches: 8. The V gene's germline CDR1 is SGDLS and CDR2 YYNGEE. The CDR3 totals 19 residues. CDR3 nucleotide sequence: TGTGCCAGCAGCCAGACGGGACTAGCGGGTACCTCTGGGGCCAACGTCCTGACTTTC. Its protein product is CASSQTGLAGTSGANVLTF.

This chain links TRBV12-2 with TRBJ1-5; the D segment call TRBD1 is taken from the table without a DNA check. TRBV12-2 constitutes a pseudogene. The CDR3 extends over 17 amino acids. CDR3: CASRINRTGYSNQPQHF. CDR3 DNA: TGTGCAAGTCGCATAAATCGGACAGGATATAGCAATCAGCCCCAGCATTTT.

This chain uses TRBV7-9 with TRBJ1-1; perhaps TRBD1 as D (6 bases). This CDR3 spans 11 amino acids. Germline CDR1 reads SEHNR; CDR2 reads FQNEAQ (reference sequence). Trimming pared 10 bases from V and 4 bases from J, leaving 10 bases between. In nucleotides, the CDR3 is TGTGCCACAGGGGAGAGCACTGAAGCTTTCTTT. This sequence encodes CATGESTEAFF.

In its sample, this clone was seen a few times. This chain connects TRBV5-1 to TRBJ2-3, with 7 positions matching TRBD2. The CDR3 is 14 residues long. The ends lost 3 bases at V and 7 bases at J; junction bases unmatched: 8. Germline assignment: CDR1 SGHRS and CDR2 YFSETQ. The CDR3 region has the DNA TGCGCCAGCAGCTCTGGACTAGATACTAATACGCAGTATTTT. Encoded protein: CASSSGLDTNTQYF. Full variable domain (rest looked up from reference TRBV5-1 and TRBJ2-3): KAGVTQTPRYLIKTRGQQVTLSCSPISGHRSVSWYQQTPGQGLQFLFEYFSETQRNKGNFPGRFSGRQFSNSRSEMNVSTLELGDSALYLCASSSGLDTNTQYFGPGTRLTVL.